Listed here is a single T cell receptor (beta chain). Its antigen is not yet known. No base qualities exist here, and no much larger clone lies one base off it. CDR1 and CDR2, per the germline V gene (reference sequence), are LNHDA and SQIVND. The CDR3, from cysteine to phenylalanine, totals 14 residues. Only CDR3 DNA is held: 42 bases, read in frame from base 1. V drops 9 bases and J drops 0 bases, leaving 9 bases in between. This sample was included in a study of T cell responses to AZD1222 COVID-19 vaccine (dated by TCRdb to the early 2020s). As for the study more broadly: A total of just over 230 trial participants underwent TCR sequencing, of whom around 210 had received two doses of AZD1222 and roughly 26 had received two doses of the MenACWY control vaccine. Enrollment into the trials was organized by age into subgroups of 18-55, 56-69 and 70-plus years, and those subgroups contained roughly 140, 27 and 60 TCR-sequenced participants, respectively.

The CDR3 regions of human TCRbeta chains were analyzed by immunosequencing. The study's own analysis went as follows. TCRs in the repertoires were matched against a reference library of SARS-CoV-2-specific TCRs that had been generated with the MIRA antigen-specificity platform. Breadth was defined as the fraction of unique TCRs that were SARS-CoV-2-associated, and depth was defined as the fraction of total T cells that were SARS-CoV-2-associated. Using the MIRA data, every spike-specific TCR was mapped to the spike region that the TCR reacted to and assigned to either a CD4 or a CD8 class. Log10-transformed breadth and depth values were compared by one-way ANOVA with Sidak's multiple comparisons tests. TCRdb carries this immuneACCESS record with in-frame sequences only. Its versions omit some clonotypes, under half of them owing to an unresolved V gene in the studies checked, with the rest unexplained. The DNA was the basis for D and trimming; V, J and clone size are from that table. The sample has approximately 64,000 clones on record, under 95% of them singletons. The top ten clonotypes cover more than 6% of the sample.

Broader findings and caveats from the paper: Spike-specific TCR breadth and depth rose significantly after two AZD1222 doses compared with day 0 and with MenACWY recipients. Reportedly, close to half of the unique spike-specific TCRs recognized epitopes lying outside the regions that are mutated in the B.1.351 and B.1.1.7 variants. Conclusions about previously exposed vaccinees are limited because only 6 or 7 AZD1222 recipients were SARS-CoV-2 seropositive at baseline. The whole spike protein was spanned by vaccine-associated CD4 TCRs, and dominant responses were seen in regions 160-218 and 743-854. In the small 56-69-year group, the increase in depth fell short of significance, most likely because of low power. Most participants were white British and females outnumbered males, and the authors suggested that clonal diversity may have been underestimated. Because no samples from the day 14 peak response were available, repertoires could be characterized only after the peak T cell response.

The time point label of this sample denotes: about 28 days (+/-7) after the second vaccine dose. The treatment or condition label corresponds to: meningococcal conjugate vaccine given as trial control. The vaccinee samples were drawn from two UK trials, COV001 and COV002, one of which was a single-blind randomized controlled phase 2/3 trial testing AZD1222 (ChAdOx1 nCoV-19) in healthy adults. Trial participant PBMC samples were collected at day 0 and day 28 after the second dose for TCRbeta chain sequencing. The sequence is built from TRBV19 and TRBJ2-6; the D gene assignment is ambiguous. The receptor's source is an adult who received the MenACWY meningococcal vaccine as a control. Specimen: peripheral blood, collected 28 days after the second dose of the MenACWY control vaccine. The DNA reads TGTGCCAGCCGTCCCCTCTCTGGGGCCAACGTCCTGACTTTC. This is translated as CASRPLSGANVLTF.